A single sample gave rise to the 12 T cell receptor beta chains below, sequenced in a study of blood T cell repertoires in COVID-19. Measured with immunoSEQ multiplex PCR; TCRdb has only the in-frame clones, and not every one. Of some 80,000 clones listed, approximately 87% are singletons. The sequenced sample was peripheral blood. The receptor set was obtained from a human donor in a cohort sampled during active COVID-19.

J is TRBJ2-2 and V is TRBV28, with TRBD2 matching over 8 bases. Germline V gives CDR1 MDHEN, CDR2 SYDVKM. CDR3 length: 11 residues. V dropped 10 bases and J dropped 9; count of bases not matched to a gene: 4. In DNA form, the CDR3 reads TGTGCCACCGGGAGGGGCCGGGAGCTGTTTTTT. Its translation: CATGRGRELFF.

The chain is built from TRBV7-9 and TRBJ1-4; 9 bases agree with TRBD1. The CDR3 has 14 residues. CDR1 and CDR2 from the germline V gene are SEHNR and FQNEAQ (reference sequence). V trimming: 7 bases; J trimming: 4 bases; junction bases outside the gene matches: 4. The CDR3 protein is CASTMTGGNEKLFF. The CDR3 DNA is TGTGCCAGCACCATGACAGGGGGTAATGAAAAACTGTTTTTT.

The V call is TRBV7-8, the J call TRBJ1-4; D perhaps matches TRBD1 (5 bases). With 5 bases removed from V and 4 bases from J, the gap between germline ends came to 11 bases. This CDR3 is 14 amino acids long. Germline V lookup: CDR1 SGHVS, CDR2 FQNEAQ. CDR3 sequence (DNA): TGTGCCAGCAGCCCCGACAGATTTAATGAAAAACTGTTTTTT. It yields the protein CASSPDRFNEKLFF. Variable domain in full (rest from reference TRBV7-8 and TRBJ1-4): GAGVSQSPRYKVAKRGQDVALRCDPISGHVSLFWYQQALGQGPEFLTYFQNEAQLDKSGLPSDRFFAERPEGSVSTLKIQRTQQEDSAVYLCASSPDRFNEKLFFGSGTQLSVL.

The V call is TRBV9, the J call TRBJ2-1, with 10 bases lining up with TRBD2. Germline CDR1 and CDR2: SGDLS and YYNGEE. V was pared by 3 bases and J by 0 bases, with 9 bases of the junction left unmatched. This CDR3 is 18 amino acids long. The CDR3 here is CASSGLAGAPSSYNEQFF. CDR3 in DNA: TGTGCCAGCAGCGGACTAGCGGGTGCCCCGAGCTCCTACAATGAGCAGTTCTTC.

Only one count was recorded for this clone. The V and J genes are TRBV2 and TRBJ1-2, with unresolved D. The germline V and J ends were trimmed by 5 bases and 3 bases, with 13 bases remaining between them. CDR3 length: 14 amino acids. Germline V gene data show CDR1 as SNHLY and CDR2 as FYNNEI. The CDR3 loop reads CASSPPGSDYGYTF. The CDR3 DNA is TGTGCCAGCAGTCCCCCGGGTTCTGACTATGGCTACACCTTC. The whole variable domain, filled in from reference TRBV2 and TRBJ1-2, reads EPEVTQTPSHQVTQMGQEVILRCVPISNHLYFYWYRQILGQKVEFLVSFYNNEISEKSEIFDDQFSVERPDGSNFTLKIRSTKLEDSAMYFCASSPPGSDYGYTFGSGTRLTVV.

The chain joins TRBV5-4 to TRBJ2-1, with 13 bases that match TRBD2. The J segment lost 3 bases and the V segment lost 4 bases, leaving 7 bases of the junction unmatched. Germline assignment: CDR1 SGHNT and CDR2 YYREEE (reference sequence). The CDR3 is 17 residues long. The CDR3 bases are TGTGCCAGCAGCGAGGGGACTAGCGGGGTGTACTACAATGAGCAGTTCTTC. Protein sequence: CASSEGTSGVYYNEQFF.

The chain carries TRBV2 and TRBJ2-1; 7 bases map to TRBD1. V lost 2 bases to trimming and J lost 4 bases; unmatched junction nucleotides: 11. The germline V gene has CDR1 SNHLY and CDR2 FYNNEI. The CDR3 is made up of 17 amino acids. In DNA form, the CDR3 reads TGTGCCAGCAGTGAACGGGGCAGGGGGAATGAGTACAATGAGCAGTTCTTC. Translation gives CASSERGRGNEYNEQFF.

V and J are TRBV14 and TRBJ2-2; weak D call: TRBD1 (6 bases). The CDR3 is 14 residues long. V lost 5 bases and J lost 3, with 10 bases in between. Germline V gives CDR1 SGHDN, CDR2 FVKESK. CDR3 bases: TGTGCCAGCAGCTTCACAGGGTACACCGGGGAGCTGTTTTTT. It yields the protein CASSFTGYTGELFF.

This clone has a single count. The V gene is TRBV11-1, the J gene TRBJ2-1; D uncertain. V was cut by 0 bases and J by 10 bases, with 7 bases left in between. CDR1 SGHAT and CDR2 FQDESV come from the germline V gene (reference sequence). The CDR3 has 12 residues. CDR3 coding DNA: TGTGCCAGCAGCTTAGCCAGTTCCGAGCAGTTCTTC. Protein: CASSLASSEQFF. The full variable domain, in which reference TRBV11-1 and TRBJ2-1 provide the parts outside the CDR3, is EAEVAQSPRYKITEKSQAVAFWCDPISGHATLYWYRQILGQGPELLVQFQDESVVDDSQLPKDRFSAERLKGVDSTLKIQPAELGDSAMYLCASSLASSEQFFGPGTRLTVL.

This sequence joins TRBV6-5 and TRBJ2-2; TRBD2 agrees at 9 bases. Germline assignment: CDR1 MNHEY and CDR2 SVGAGI. This CDR3 spans 16 amino acids. The V and J ends lost 2 bases and 5 bases, in that order; junction bases with no gene match: 6. The CDR3 spells CASSYKLAGGTGELFF. In nucleotides, the CDR3 is TGTGCCAGCAGTTACAAACTAGCGGGTGGGACCGGGGAGCTGTTTTTT.

J is TRBJ2-1 and V is TRBV20-1; tentative D call: TRBD2 (6 bases). The V end lost 3 bases, the J end lost 4 bases, and 10 bases lay between the germline ends. From germline, CDR1 is DFQATT and CDR2 SNEGSKA (reference sequence). This CDR3 comprises 13 residues. CDR3 protein: CSASGLAYNEQFF. The CDR3 DNA follows: TGCAGTGCTAGTGGGCTAGCGTACAATGAGCAGTTCTTC.

Note on this clone: Other DNA sequences in the sample encode the same CDR3. The CDR3 nucleotides read TGCGCCAGCAGCTTACAGGGCCCCTACGAGCAGTACTTC. It is translated as CASSLQGPYEQYF. The gene calls are TRBV5-1 and TRBJ2-7; TRBD1 might be the D (6 bases). The CDR3 has 13 residues. The germline V and J ends were trimmed by 2 bases and 2 bases, with 8 bases remaining between them. Germline V gene lookup returns CDR1 SGHRS and CDR2 YFSETQ.